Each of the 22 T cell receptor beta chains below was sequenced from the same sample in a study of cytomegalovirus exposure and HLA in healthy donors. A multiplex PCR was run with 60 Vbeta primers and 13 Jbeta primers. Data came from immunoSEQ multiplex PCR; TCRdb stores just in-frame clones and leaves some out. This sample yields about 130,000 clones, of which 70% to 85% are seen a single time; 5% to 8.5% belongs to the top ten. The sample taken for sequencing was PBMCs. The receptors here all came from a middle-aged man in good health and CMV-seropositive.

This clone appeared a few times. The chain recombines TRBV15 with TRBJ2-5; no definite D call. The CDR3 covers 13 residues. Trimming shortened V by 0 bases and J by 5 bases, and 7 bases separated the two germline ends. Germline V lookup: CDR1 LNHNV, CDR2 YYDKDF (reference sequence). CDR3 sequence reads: CATSRDASETQYF. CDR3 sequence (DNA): TGTGCCACCAGCAGAGACGCGTCGGAGACCCAGTACTTC.

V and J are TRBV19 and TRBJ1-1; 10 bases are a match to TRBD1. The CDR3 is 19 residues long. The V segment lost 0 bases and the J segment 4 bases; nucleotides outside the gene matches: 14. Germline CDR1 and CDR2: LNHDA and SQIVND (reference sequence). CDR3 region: CASSIDTVTTGQGTTEAFF. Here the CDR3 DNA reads TGTGCCAGTAGTATAGATACCGTGACCACGGGACAGGGGACCACTGAAGCTTTCTTT.

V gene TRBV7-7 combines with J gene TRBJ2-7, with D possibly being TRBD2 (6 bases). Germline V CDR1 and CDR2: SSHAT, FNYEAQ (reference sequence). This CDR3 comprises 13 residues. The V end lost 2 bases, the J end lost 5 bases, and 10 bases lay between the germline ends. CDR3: CASSLLEGNEQYF. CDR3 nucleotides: TGTGCCAGCAGCTTATTGGAGGGAAACGAGCAGTACTTC.

Written as DNA, the CDR3 is TGTGCCAGCAGTCCTCTTCTCTCTAGCGGGAGCGCCTACAATGAGCAGTTCTTC. Amino acids: CASSPLLSSGSAYNEQFF. The chain employs TRBV27 and TRBJ2-1; 10 bases line up with TRBD2. The CDR3 sequence is 18 residues long. V was pared by 5 bases and J by 2 bases, with 12 bases of the junction left unmatched. The germline gives CDR1 MNHEY, CDR2 SMNVEV (reference sequence).

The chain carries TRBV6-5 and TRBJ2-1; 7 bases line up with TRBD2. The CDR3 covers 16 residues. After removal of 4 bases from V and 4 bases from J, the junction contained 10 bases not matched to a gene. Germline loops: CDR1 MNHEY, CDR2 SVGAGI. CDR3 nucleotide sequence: TGTGCCAGCAGTTTCCGGGAGGTCTATAGATACAATGAGCAGTTCTTC. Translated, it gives CASSFREVYRYNEQFF.

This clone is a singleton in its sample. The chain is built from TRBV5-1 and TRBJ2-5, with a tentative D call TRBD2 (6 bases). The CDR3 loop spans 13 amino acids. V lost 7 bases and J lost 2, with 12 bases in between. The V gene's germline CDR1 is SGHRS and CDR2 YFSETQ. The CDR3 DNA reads TGCGCCAGCCATTTCCGGGAGCAAGAGACCCAGTACTTC. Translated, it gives CASHFREQETQYF.

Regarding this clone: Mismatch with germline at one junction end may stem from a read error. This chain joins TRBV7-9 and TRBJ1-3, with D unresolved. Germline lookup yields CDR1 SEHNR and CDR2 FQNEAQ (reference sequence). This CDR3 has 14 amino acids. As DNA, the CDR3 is TGTGCCAGCAGCTTAGGAGGGCGATGGAACACCACATATTTT. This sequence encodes CASSLGGRWNTTYF.

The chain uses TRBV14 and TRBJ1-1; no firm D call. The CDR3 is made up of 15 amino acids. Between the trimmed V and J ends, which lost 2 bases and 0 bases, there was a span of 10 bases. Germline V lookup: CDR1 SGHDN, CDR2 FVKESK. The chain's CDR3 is CASSQPWPMNTEAFF. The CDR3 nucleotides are TGTGCCAGCAGCCAACCCTGGCCGATGAACACTGAAGCTTTCTTT. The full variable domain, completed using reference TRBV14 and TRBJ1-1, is EAGVTQFPSHSVIEKGQTVTLRCDPISGHDNLYWYRRVMGKEIKFLLHFVKESKQDESGMPNNRFLAERTGGTYSTLKVQPAELEDSGVYFCASSQPWPMNTEAFFGQGTRLTVV.

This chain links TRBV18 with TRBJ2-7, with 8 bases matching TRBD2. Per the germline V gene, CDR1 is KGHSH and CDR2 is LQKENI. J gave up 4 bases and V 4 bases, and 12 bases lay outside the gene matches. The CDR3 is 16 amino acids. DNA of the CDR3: TGTGCCAGCTCACGCCTCGGGGCTAGCGGGTCATACGAGCAGTACTTC. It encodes CASSRLGASGSYEQYF.

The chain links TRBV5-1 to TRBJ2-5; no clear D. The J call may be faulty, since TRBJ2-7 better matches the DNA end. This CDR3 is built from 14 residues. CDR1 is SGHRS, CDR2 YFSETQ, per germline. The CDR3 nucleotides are TGCGCCAGCAGCTTGGGGTCACCATCCTACGAGCAGTACTTC. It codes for CASSLGSPSYEQYF.

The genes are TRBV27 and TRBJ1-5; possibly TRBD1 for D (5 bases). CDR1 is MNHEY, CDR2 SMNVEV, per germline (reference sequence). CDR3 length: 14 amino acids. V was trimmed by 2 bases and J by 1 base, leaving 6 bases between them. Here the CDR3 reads CASSLGASNQPQHF. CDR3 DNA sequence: TGTGCCAGCAGTTTAGGGGCAAGCAATCAGCCCCAGCATTTT.

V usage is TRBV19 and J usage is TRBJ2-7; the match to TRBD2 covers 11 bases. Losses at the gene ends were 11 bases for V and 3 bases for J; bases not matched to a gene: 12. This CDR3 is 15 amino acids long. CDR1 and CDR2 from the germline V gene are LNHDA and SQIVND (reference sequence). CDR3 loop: CASLGSGTSGYEQYF. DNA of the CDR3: TGTGCCTCCTTAGGTTCGGGGACTAGCGGCTACGAGCAGTACTTC.

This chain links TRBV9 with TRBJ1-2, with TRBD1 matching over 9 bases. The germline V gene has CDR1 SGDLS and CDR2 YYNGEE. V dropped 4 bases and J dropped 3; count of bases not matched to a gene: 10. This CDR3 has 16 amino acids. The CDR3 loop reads CASSFRTGALYYGYTF. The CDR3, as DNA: TGTGCCAGCAGCTTCCGGACAGGGGCACTATACTATGGCTACACCTTC.

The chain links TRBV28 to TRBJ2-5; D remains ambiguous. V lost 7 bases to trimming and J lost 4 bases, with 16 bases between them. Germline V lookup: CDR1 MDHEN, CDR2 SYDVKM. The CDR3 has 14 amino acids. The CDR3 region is CASKVGGVVETQYF. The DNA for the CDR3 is TGTGCCAGCAAAGTCGGCGGAGTGGTAGAGACCCAGTACTTC.

The CDR3 DNA sequence: TGTGCCAGCAGTGCGTTTCAAGGGGGCGGGGAGCTGTTTTTT. Translating it yields CASSAFQGGGELFF. The chain uses TRBV6-1 and TRBJ2-2; a possible D gene is TRBD1 (6 bases). The CDR3 has 14 residues. CDR1 MNHNS and CDR2 SASEGT come from the germline V gene. Trimming cost V 4 bases and J 7 bases, with 13 bases left between them.

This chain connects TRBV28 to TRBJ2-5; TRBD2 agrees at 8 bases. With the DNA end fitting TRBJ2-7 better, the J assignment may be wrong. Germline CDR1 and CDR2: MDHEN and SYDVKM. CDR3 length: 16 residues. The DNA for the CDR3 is TGTGCCAGCAGTTCCCCCTCCACGGGAGGGTCCTACGAGCAGTACTTC. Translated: CASSSPSTGGSYEQYF.

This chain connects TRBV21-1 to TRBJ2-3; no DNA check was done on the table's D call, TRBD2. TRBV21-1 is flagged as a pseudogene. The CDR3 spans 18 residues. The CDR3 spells CASSPGTSGRQTTDTQYF. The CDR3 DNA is TGTGCCAGCAGCCCTGGGACTAGCGGGAGACAAACAACAGATACGCAGTATTTT.

CDR3 DNA sequence: TGTGCCAGCAGAGGACTAGCGGTAGCCAAAAACATTCAGTACTTC. The encoded protein is CASRGLAVAKNIQYF. V and J are TRBV2 and TRBJ2-4; TRBD2 agrees at 10 bases. Trimming cost V 6 bases and J 0 bases; bases outside gene matches: 2. The CDR3 contains 15 residues. The germline gives CDR1 SNHLY, CDR2 FYNNEI.

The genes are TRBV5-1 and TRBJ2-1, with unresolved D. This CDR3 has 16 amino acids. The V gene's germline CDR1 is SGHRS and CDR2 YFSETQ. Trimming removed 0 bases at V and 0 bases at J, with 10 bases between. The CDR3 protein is CASSLVADSSYNEQFF. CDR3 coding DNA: TGCGCCAGCAGCTTGGTGGCGGATAGCTCCTACAATGAGCAGTTCTTC.

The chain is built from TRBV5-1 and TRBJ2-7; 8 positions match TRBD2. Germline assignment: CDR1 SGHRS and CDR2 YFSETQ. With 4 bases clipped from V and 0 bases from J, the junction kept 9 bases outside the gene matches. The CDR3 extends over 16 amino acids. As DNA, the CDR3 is TGCGCCAGCAGCGCCCGGGGGGGAAGGCTCTCCTACGAGCAGTACTTC. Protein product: CASSARGGRLSYEQYF.

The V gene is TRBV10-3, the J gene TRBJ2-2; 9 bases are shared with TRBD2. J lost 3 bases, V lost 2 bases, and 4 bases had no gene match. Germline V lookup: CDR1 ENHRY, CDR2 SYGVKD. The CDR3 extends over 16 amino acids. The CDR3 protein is CAISERAGGDTGELFF. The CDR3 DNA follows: TGTGCCATCAGTGAGAGGGCGGGAGGGGACACCGGGGAGCTGTTTTTT.

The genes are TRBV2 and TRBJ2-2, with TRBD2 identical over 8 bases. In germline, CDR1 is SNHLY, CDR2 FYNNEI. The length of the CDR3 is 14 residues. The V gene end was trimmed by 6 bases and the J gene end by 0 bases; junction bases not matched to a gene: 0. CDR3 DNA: TGTGCCAGCAGGGGACTAGCGAACACCGGGGAGCTGTTTTTT. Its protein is CASRGLANTGELFF.